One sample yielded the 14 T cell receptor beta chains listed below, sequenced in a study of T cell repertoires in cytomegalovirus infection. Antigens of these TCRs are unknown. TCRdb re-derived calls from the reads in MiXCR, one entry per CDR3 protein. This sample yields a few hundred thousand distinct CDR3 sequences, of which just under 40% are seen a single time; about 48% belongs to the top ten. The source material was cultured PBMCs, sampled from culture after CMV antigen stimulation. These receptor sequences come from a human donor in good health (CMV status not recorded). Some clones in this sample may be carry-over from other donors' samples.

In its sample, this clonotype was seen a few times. This chain's CDR3 is CASSYNYFWQYF. For the CDR3, the DNA is TGTGCCAGCAGCTACAACTACTTCTGGCAGTATTTT. The V call is TRBV7-8, the J call TRBJ2-3; D not certain. CDR3 length: 12 amino acids. The V gene's germline CDR1 is SGHVS and CDR2 FQNEAQ. Between the trimmed V and J ends, which lost 4 bases and 11 bases, there was a span of 13 bases. The entire variable domain, with the rest obtained from reference TRBV7-8 and TRBJ2-3, is as follows: GAGVSQSPRYKVAKRGQDVALRCDPISGHVSLFWYQQALGQGPEFLTYFQNEAQLDKSGLPSDRFFAERPEGSVSTLKIQRTQQEDSAVYLCASSYNYFWQYFGPGTRLTVL.

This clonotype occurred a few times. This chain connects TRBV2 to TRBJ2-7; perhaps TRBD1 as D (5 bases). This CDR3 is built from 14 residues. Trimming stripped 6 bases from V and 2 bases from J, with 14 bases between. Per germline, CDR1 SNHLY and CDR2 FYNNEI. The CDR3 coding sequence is TGTGCCAGCAGGCAAGGGCAGGGAACCTACGAGCAGTACTTC. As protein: CASRQGQGTYEQYF.

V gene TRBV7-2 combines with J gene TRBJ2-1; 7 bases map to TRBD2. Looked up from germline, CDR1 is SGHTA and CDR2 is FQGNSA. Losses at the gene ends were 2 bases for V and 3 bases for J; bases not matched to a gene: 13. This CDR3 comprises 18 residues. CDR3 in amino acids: CASSLFLGVASGYNEQFF. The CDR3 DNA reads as TGTGCCAGCAGCTTATTTCTCGGGGTAGCTAGCGGCTACAATGAGCAGTTCTTC.

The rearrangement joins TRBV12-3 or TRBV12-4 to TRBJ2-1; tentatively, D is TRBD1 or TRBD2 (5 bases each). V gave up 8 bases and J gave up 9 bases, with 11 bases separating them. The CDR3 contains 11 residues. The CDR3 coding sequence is TGTGCCAGCGTCAGTGGGGGTGAGCAGTTCTTC. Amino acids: CASVSGGEQFF.

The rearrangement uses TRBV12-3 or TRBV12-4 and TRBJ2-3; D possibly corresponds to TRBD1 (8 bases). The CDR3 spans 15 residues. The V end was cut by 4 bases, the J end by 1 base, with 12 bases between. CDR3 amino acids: CASSYTGGGTDTQYF. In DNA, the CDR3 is TGTGCCAGCAGTTATACAGGGGGGGGCACAGATACGCAGTATTTT.

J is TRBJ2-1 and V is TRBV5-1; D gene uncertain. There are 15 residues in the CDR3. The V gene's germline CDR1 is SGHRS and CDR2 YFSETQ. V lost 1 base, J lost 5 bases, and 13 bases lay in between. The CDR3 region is CASSLPRLIDNEQFF. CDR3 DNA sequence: TGCGCCAGCAGCTTGCCGAGACTTATCGACAATGAGCAGTTCTTC.

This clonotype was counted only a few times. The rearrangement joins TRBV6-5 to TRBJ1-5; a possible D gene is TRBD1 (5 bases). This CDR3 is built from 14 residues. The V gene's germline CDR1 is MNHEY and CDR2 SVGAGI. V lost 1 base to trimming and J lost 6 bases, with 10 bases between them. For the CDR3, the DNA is TGTGCCAGCAGTTACTTGGCAGGGATTCAGCCCCAGCATTTT. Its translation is CASSYLAGIQPQHF.

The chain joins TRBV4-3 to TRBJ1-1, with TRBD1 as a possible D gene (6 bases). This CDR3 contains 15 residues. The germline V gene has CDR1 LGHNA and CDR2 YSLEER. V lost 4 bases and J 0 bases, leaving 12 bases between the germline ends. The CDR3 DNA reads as TGCGCCAGCAGCCCGGGACACCGGTTGAACACTGAAGCTTTCTTT. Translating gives CASSPGHRLNTEAFF.

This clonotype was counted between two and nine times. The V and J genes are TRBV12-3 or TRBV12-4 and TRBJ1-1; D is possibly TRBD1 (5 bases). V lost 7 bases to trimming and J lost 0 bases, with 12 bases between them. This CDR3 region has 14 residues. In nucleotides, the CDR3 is TGTGCCAGCAAAAAGACAGCCATGAACACTGAAGCTTTCTTT. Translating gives CASKKTAMNTEAFF.

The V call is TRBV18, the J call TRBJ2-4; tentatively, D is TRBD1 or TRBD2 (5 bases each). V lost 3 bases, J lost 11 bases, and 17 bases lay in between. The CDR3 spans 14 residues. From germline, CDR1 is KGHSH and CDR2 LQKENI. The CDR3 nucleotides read TGTGCCAGCTCACCCACCGGGGACGCCCTTTTTCAGTACTTC. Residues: CASSPTGDALFQYF.

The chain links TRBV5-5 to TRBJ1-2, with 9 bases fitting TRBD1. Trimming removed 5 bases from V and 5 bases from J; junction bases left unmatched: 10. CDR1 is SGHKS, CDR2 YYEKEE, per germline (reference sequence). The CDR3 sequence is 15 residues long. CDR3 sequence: CASSSGTGLLYGYTF. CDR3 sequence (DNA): TGTGCCAGCAGTTCCGGGACAGGGCTACTTTATGGCTACACCTTC.

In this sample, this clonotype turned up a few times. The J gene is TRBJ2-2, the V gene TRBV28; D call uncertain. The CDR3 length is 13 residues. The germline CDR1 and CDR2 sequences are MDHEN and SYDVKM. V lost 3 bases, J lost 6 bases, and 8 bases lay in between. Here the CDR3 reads CASSFLGPGELFF. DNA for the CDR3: TGTGCCAGCAGTTTTCTGGGCCCCGGGGAGCTGTTTTTT.

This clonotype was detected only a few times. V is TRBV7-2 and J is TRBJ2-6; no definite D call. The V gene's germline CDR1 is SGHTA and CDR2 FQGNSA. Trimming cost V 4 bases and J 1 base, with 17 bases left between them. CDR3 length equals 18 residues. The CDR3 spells CASSSVPGLPSGANVLTF. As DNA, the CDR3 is TGTGCCAGCAGCTCCGTTCCGGGCCTGCCTTCTGGGGCCAACGTCCTGACTTTC.

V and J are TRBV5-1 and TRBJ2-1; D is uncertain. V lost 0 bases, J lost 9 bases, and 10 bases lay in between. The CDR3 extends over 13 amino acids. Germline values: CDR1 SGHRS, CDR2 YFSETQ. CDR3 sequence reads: CASSLEPVTEQFF. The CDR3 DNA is TGCGCCAGCAGCTTGGAGCCTGTAACTGAGCAGTTCTTC.